This TCR beta chain came from a study of shared clonotypes between healthy human individuals. For the study at large: Donors had three CD4 naive, three CD4 memory, two CD8 naive and one CD8 memory plate apiece. Study results and caveats: Naive subsets tended to show greater estimated richness than memory subsets. Sampling covered nothing but blood. Tissue TCR repertoires likely differ from those found in blood.

A remark on this clone: As yet, its antigen is unknown.

An even split of each subset's genomic DNA across several immunoSEQ plates was performed. Assay: immunoSEQ multiplex PCR; the TCRdb copy retains only in-frame clones and omits some. Counted here are over a million clones, around 97% occurring once; the ten biggest clones make up about 1%. Per germline, CDR1 SGDLS and CDR2 YYNGEE. The CDR3 loop spans 14 amino acids. V was pared by 2 bases and J by 4 bases, with 9 bases between. Sequencing input: naive CD4+ T cells sorted from blood. Regarding subset: CD45RA+ positively selected. This receptor was taken from a man aged 25 to 40 in good health. J is TRBJ2-2 and V is TRBV9; D may be TRBD2 (6 bases). CDR3 coding DNA: TGTGCCAGCAGCGTGGGGGGTCCCACCGGGGAGCTGTTTTTT. Translated: CASSVGGPTGELFF.